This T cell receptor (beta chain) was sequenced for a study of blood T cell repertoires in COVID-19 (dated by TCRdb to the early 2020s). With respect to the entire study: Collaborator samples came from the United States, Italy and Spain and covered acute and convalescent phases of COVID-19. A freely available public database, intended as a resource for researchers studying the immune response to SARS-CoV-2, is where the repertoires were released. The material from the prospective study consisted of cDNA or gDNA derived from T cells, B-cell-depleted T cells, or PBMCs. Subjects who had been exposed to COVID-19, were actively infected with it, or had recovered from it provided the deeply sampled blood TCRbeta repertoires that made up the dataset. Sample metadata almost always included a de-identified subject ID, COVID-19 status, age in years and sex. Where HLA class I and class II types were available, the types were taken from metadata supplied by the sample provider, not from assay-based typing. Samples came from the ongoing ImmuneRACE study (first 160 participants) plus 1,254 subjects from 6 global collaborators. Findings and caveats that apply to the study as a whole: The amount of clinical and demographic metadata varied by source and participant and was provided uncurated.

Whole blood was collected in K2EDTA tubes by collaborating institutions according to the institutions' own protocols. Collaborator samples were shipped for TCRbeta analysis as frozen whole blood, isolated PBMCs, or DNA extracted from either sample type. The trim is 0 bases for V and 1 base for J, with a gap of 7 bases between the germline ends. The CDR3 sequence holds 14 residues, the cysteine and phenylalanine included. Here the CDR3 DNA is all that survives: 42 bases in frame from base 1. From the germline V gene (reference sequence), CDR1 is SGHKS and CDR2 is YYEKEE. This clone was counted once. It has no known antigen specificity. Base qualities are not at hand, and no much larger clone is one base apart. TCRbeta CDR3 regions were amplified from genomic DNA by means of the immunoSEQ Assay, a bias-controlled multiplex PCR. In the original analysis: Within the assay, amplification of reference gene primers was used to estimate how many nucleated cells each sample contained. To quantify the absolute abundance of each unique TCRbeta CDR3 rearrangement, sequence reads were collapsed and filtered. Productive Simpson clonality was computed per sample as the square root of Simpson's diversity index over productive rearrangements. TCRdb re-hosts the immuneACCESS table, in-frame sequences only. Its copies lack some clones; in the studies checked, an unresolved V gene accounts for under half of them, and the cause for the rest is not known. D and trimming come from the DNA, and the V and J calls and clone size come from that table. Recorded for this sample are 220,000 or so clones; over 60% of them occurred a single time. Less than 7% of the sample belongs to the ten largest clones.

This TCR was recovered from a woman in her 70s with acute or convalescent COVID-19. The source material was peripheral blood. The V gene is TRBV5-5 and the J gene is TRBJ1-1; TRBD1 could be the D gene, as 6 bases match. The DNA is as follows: TGTGCCAGCAGCTTGGACAGGGCGAACACTGAAGCTTTCTTT. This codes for CASSLDRANTEAFF.